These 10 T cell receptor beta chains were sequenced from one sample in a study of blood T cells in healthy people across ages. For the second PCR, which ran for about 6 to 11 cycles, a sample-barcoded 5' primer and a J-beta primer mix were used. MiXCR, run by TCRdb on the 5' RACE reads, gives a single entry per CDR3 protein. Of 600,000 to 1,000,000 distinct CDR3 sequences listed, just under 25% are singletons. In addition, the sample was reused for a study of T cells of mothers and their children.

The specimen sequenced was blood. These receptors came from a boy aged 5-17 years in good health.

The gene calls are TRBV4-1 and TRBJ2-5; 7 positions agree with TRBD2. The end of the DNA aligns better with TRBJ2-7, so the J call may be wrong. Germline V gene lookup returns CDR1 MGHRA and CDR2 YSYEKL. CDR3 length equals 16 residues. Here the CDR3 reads CASSQDRASGPYEQYF. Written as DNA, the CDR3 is TGCGCCAGCAGCCAAGATCGGGCTAGCGGACCCTACGAGCAGTACTTC.

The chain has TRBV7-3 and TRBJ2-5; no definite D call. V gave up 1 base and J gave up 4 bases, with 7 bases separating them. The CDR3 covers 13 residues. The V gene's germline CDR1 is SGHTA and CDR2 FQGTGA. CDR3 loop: CASSLNLLETQYF. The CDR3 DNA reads TGTGCCAGCAGCTTAAACCTTTTAGAGACCCAGTACTTC.

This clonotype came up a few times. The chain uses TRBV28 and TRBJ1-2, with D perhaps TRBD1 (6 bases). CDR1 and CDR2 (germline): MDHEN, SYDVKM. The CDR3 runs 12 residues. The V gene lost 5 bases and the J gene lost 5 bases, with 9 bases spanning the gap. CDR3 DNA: TGTGCCAGCAGTAACAGGGTATATGGCTACACCTTC. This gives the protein CASSNRVYGYTF.

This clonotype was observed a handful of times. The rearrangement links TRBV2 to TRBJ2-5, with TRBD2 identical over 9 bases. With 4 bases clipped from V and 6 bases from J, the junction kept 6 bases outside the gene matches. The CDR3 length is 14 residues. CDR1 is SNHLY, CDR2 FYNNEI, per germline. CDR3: CASSAAGGPQTQYF. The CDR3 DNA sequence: TGTGCCAGCAGTGCCGCGGGAGGGCCCCAGACCCAGTACTTC.

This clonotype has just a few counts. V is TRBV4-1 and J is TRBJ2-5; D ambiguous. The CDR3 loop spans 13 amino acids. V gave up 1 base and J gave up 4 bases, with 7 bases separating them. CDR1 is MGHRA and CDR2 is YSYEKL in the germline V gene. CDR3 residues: CASSQVGAETQYF. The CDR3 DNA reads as TGCGCCAGCAGCCAAGTAGGCGCAGAGACCCAGTACTTC.

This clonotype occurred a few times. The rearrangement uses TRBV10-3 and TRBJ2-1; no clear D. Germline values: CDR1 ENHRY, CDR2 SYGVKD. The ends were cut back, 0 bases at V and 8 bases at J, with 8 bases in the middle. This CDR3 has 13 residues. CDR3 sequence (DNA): TGTGCCATCAGTGAGTCGTTTTATGATGAGCAGTTCTTC. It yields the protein CAISESFYDEQFF.

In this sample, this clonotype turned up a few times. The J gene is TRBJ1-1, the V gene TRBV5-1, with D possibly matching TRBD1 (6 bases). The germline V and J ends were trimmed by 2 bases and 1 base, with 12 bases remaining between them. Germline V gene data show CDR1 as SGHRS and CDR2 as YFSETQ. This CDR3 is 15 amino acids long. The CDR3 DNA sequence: TGCGCCAGCAGCTTACAGGGAAGTGGGAACACTGAAGCTTTCTTT. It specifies CASSLQGSGNTEAFF.

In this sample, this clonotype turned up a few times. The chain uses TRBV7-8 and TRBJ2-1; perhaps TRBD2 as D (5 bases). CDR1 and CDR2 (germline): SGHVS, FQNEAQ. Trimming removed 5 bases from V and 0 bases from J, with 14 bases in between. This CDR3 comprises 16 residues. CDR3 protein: CASSRQAVSSYNEQFF. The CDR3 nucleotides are TGTGCCAGCAGCCGACAAGCGGTTAGCTCCTACAATGAGCAGTTCTTC. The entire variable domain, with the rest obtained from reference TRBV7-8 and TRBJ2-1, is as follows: GAGVSQSPRYKVAKRGQDVALRCDPISGHVSLFWYQQALGQGPEFLTYFQNEAQLDKSGLPSDRFFAERPEGSVSTLKIQRTQQEDSAVYLCASSRQAVSSYNEQFFGPGTRLTVL.

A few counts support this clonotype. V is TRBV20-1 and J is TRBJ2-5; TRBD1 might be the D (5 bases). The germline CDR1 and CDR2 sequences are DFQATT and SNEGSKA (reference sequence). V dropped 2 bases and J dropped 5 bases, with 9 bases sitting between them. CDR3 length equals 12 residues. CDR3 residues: CSARKGIETQYF. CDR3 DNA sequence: TGCAGTGCTAGAAAGGGGATCGAGACCCAGTACTTC.

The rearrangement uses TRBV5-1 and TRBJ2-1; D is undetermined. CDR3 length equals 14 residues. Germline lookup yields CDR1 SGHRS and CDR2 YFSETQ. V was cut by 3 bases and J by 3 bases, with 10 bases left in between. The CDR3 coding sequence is TGCGCCAGCAGCTCGCCCGACAACTACAATGAGCAGTTCTTC. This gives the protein CASSSPDNYNEQFF.